The clone carrying this TCR beta chain was seen a handful of times. Its antigen is currently unknown. This record belongs to a study of beta chain features in type 1 diabetes. Study summary: Healthy donors and patients showed comparable age, gender and cell yields.

The sequenced template was cDNA made from the entire isolated RNA. The method was immunoSEQ multiplex PCR; TCRdb's version includes in-frame clones alone and lacks a portion of them. The sample shows 350,000 to 450,000 clones, roughly 14% of them seen only once. Looked up from germline, CDR1 is SGDLS and CDR2 is YYNGEE. The CDR3 is 15 residues long. Trimming cost V 0 bases and J 7 bases, with 17 bases left between them. Study observations and caveats: In every one of the four CD4+ subsets, TCRB CDR3s were moderately but significantly shorter in Type 1 diabetes patients. cDNA-based reads could over-represent cells with high TCR expression.

The rearrangement joins TRBV9 to TRBJ2-7; D is ambiguous. The sequenced sample was naive CD4+ T cells from blood. The origin of this receptor is a man younger than 40 in good health. The CDR3 protein is CASSVGADPGWEQYF. CDR3 nucleotide sequence: TGTGCCAGCAGCGTAGGGGCAGACCCCGGATGGGAGCAGTACTTC.